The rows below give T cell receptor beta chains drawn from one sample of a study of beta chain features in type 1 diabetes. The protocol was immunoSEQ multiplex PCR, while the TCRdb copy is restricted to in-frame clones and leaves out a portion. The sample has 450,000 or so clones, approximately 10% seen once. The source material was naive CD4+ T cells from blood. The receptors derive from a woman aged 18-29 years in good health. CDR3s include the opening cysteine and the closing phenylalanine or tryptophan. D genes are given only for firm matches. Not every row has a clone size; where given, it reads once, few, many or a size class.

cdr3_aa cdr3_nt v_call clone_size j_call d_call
CASSLAGGKETQYF TGTGCCAGCAGCCTAGCGGGGGGCAAAGAGACCCAGTACTTC TRBV7-3 few TRBJ2-5 TRBD2
CASSFSSTDTQYF TGTGCCAGCAGCTTTTCTAGCACAGATACGCAGTATTTT TRBV7-3 few TRBJ2-3 NA
CASTRPGTNEKLFF TGTGCCAGCACCCGACCGGGAACTAATGAAAAACTGTTTTTT TRBV7-2 few TRBJ1-4 NA
CASSLTGAYQETQYF TGCGCCAGCAGCCTGACAGGGGCGTACCAAGAGACCCAGTACTTC TRBV5-1 NA TRBJ2-5 TRBD1
CASSLYPGDTQYF TGTGCCAGCAGCTTGTACCCAGGGGATACGCAGTATTTT TRBV7-2 few TRBJ2-3 NA
CASSVGWQGDYEQYF TGTGCCAGCAGCGTTGGGTGGCAGGGAGACTACGAGCAGTACTTC TRBV9 NA TRBJ2-7 NA
CASSLAGFEQFF TGTGCCAGCAGCTTAGCAGGGTTTGAGCAGTTCTTC TRBV7-9 few TRBJ2-1 NA
CATSGQGGNYGYTF TGTGCCACCAGCGGACAGGGAGGCAACTATGGCTACACCTTC TRBV15 NA TRBJ1-2 TRBD1
CASREGTSGANVLTF TGCGCCAGCAGAGAGGGAACTTCTGGGGCCAACGTCCTGACTTTC TRBV5-1 NA TRBJ2-6 NA
CASRRGQLNEKLFF TGTGCCAGCCGCAGGGGACAGCTTAATGAAAAACTGTTTTTT TRBV25-1 NA TRBJ1-4 TRBD1
CASSLAAGGRNGQYF TGCGCCAGCAGCTTGGCGGCGGGAGGACGCAACGGGCAGTACTTC TRBV5-1 many TRBJ2-7 TRBD2
CASGNFNSGNTIYF TGTGCCAGCGGAAACTTTAACTCTGGAAACACCATATATTTT TRBV5-6 few TRBJ1-3 NA
CASKGRALPGRKETQYF TGTGCCAGCAAAGGCAGAGCTCTACCGGGACGAAAAGAGACCCAGTACTTC TRBV27 NA TRBJ2-5 NA
CSVGKNTEAFF TGCAGCGTTGGCAAGAACACTGAAGCTTTCTTT TRBV29-1 many TRBJ1-1 NA
CAWSTGRSGANVLTF TGTGCCTGGAGTACAGGGCGCTCTGGGGCCAACGTCCTGACTTTC TRBV30 NA TRBJ2-6 NA
CASSKGQPNTGELFF TGTGCCAGCAGCAAGGGACAGCCGAACACCGGGGAGCTGTTTTTT TRBV21-1 NA TRBJ2-2 NA
CAISMQGDNSPLHF TGTGCCATCAGTATGCAGGGTGACAATTCACCCCTCCACTTT TRBV10-3 NA TRBJ1-6 NA
CASSQTVVDTEAFF TGCGCCAGCAGCCAAACGGTTGTAGACACTGAAGCTTTCTTT TRBV4-3 NA TRBJ1-1 NA
CAILSPGQGPDTQYF TGTGCCATCCTCTCACCTGGACAGGGCCCAGATACGCAGTATTTT TRBV10-3 NA TRBJ2-3 TRBD1
CASSLDTDTQYF TGTGCCAGCAGCTTGGATACAGATACGCAGTATTTT TRBV7-3 few TRBJ2-3 NA
CASSPRGIDTQYF TGCGCCAGCAGCCCGCGAGGGATAGATACACAGTATTTT TRBV5-1 NA TRBJ2-3 NA
CAWSSGPASYEQYF TGTGCCTGGAGCTCCGGACCTGCTTCCTACGAGCAGTACTTC TRBV30 many TRBJ2-7 NA
CASSSRIAGTGGHGYTF TGTGCCAGCAGCTCGCGCATAGCCGGGACAGGGGGCCATGGCTACACCTTC TRBV7-9 NA TRBJ1-2 TRBD1
CSVEPSLGQGRNIQYF TGCAGCGTTGAACCTTCCCTCGGACAGGGACGAAACATTCAGTACTTC TRBV29-1 NA TRBJ2-4 TRBD1
CASRRTPDNEQFF TGCGCCAGCCGCCGTACCCCAGACAATGAGCAGTTCTTC TRBV5-1 NA TRBJ2-1 NA
CASLKDTSAGTQYNEQFF TGTGCCAGCCTAAAAGACACCTCGGCGGGGACGCAATACAATGAGCAGTTCTTC TRBV18 NA TRBJ2-1 NA
CASSLTGGATGELFF TGTGCCAGCAGCCTCACAGGGGGCGCAACCGGGGAGCTGTTTTTT TRBV7-3 few TRBJ2-2 TRBD1
CASSSLADSYNEQFF TGTGCCAGCAGCTCTCTAGCGGACTCCTACAATGAGCAGTTCTTC TRBV7-9 few TRBJ2-1 TRBD2
CATSRDWSGLAGINEQFF TGTGCCACCAGCAGAGATTGGTCGGGACTAGCGGGGATAAATGAGCAGTTCTTC TRBV15 NA TRBJ2-1 TRBD2
CASSKGSRDRDEETQYF TGTGCCAGCAGCAAAGGCAGTAGGGACAGGGACGAAGAGACCCAGTACTTC TRBV21-1 few TRBJ2-5 NA
CASSQESSFGGTYYGYTF TGCGCCAGCAGCCAAGAAAGTAGTTTTGGCGGGACGTACTATGGCTACACCTTC TRBV4-3 NA TRBJ1-2 NA
CASSQVLQGKAFF TGTGCCAGCAGCCAAGTGTTGCAGGGGAAAGCTTTCTTT TRBV14 few TRBJ1-1 NA
CASSLVGQGAGDEQFF TGTGCCAGCAGCTTGGTTGGACAGGGTGCGGGGGATGAGCAGTTCTTC TRBV5-8 few TRBJ2-1 NA
CAISEAGEIYEQYF TGTGCCATCAGTGAGGCAGGGGAGATCTACGAGCAGTACTTC TRBV10-3 few TRBJ2-7 NA
CASSWLTGELFF TGTGCCAGTAGTTGGCTGACCGGGGAGCTGTTTTTT TRBV19 NA TRBJ2-2 NA
CASGTVYQETQYF TGTGCCAGCGGGACAGTGTACCAAGAGACCCAGTACTTC TRBV28 NA TRBJ2-5 TRBD1
CSANTEQGAFF TGCAGTGCCAACACGGAGCAAGGAGCTTTCTTT TRBV20-1 few TRBJ1-1 NA
CASSQPWDNQETQYF TGTGCCAGCAGCCAACCTTGGGACAATCAAGAGACCCAGTACTTC TRBV4-2 few TRBJ2-5 NA
CASSQMADGTLRNQPQHF TGCGCCAGCAGTCAAATGGCAGACGGGACTTTACGCAATCAGCCCCAGCATTTT TRBV23-1 NA TRBJ1-5 NA